This T cell receptor (beta chain) derives from a study of early T cells in non-severe SARS-CoV-2 infection (dated by TCRdb to the early 2020s). About the full investigation: Because TCR sequencing relied on bulk RNA taken from unsorted whole blood, pairing of alpha and beta chains was not possible. What the study reported, not specific to this receptor: VDJdb matching was skewed toward anti-spike CD8 responses and likely underestimated virus-specific expansions by missing private and CD4 specificities.

Libraries were made using 5' RACE. Data came from a NextSeq 500. To correct for sequencing error and PCR bias, the TCR library protocol tagged individual cDNA molecules with unique molecular identifiers. Both TCR alpha and beta chains were sequenced, and tight co-correlation was observed between alpha and beta sequence abundances in each sample. The authors' pipeline ran thus. Decombinator V4 was used to annotate TCR sequences for V gene, J gene and CDR3. TCRs were defined as expanded if a significant change between any two time points was detected under a Poisson model with p below 0.0001. TCR abundances were normalised to the total number of TCRs sequenced per sample and were expressed as counts per million. TRAV1-2 paired with TRAJ12, TRAJ20 or TRAJ33 defined MAIT TCRs, while TRAV10 paired with TRAJ18 defined iNKT TCRs. VDJdb, accessed on 1 November 2021, was searched for TCRs annotated for CMV, EBV and SARS-CoV-2, and TCRs annotated for more than one antigen were excluded. TCRdb reprocessed the public reads (quality trimming at Q25 with fastp, clone calling with MiXCR) and kept in-frame beta chains. Every CDR3 protein is listed once, alongside the most common genes and DNA of its rows. TCRdb, not the original authors, processed these V and J calls. Within this sample are some 64,000 distinct CDR3 sequences, with about a tenth of them counted one time only. The top ten constitute 1.5% to 2% of the sample.

The CDR3 starts with the cysteine, ends with the phenylalanine, and has 13 residues. Of all the DNA, just the CDR3 is kept, 39 bases in frame from base 1. From the germline V gene, CDR1 is SGHVS and CDR2 is FQNEAQ. V is pared back by 1 base and J by 1 base, with 4 bases lying between the germline termini. Set within a cohort of healthcare workers in London, UK, this nested case-control study involved weekly PCR testing of nasopharyngeal swabs along with blood sampling. Healthcare workers were enrolled in the week of the UK lockdown, from 23 to 31 March 2020, and were followed every week for up to roughly 15 weeks. This clonotype was observed a handful of times. Its cognate antigen has yet to be identified. Base qualities are not recorded, but no much larger clone differs from it by a single base.

The sequenced sample was whole blood. Rearrangement joined TRBV7-8 to TRBJ1-1; the D gene is not confidently resolved. This receptor was taken from an adult who was a healthcare worker with PCR-confirmed SARS-CoV-2 infection or an uninfected control (not recorded which). The DNA sequence reads TGTGCCAGCAGCTTAGAAGAGAACACTGAAGCTTTCTTT. Its protein is CASSLEENTEAFF.